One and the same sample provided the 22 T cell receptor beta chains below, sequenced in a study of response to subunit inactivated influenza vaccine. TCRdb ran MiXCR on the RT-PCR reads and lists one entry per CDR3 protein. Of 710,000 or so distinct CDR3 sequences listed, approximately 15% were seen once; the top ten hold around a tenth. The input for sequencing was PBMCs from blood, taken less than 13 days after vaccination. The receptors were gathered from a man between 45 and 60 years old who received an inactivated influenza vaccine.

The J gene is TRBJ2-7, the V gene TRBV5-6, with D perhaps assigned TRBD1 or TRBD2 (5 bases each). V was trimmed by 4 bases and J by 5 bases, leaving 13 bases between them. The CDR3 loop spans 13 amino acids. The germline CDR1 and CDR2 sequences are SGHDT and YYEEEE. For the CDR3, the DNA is TGTGCCAGCAGCCAGGGACCTCCGGACGAGCAGTACTTC. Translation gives CASSQGPPDEQYF.

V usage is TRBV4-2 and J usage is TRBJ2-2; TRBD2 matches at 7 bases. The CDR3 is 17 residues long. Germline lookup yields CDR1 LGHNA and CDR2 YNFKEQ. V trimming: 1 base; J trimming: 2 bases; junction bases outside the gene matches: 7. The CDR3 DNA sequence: TGTGCCAGCAGCCAAGTGCAGCGGGGCGACAACACCGGGGAGCTGTTTTTT. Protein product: CASSQVQRGDNTGELFF.

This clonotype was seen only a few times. In DNA form, the CDR3 reads TGTGCCAGCAGCCAAGAGGGACGACCCAATGAGCAGTTCTTC. It codes for CASSQEGRPNEQFF. This rearrangement joins TRBV3-1 to TRBJ2-1, with D perhaps assigned TRBD1 or TRBD2 (5 bases each). The CDR3 is 14 residues long. CDR1 and CDR2 (germline): LGHDT, YNNKEL (reference sequence). The V gene lost 0 bases and the J gene lost 6 bases, with 9 bases spanning the gap.

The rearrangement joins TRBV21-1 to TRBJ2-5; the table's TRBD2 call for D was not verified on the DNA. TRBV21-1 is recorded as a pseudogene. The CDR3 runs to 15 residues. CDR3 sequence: CASSKSSGRRETQYF. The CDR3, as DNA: TGTGCCAGCAGCAAATCTAGCGGGAGGCGAGAGACCCAGTACTTC.

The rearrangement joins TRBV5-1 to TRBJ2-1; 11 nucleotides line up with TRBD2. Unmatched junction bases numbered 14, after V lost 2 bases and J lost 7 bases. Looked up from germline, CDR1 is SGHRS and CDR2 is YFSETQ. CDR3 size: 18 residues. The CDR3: CASSFPGTSGPVGNEQFF. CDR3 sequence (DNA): TGCGCCAGCAGCTTCCCCGGGACTAGCGGTCCAGTGGGGAATGAGCAGTTCTTC.

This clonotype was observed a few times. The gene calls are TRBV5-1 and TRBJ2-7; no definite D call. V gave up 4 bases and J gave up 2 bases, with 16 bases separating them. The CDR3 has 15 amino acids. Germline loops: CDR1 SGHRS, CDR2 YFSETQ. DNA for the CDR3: TGCGCCAGCAGCCCCGAAGTTGGCAGAACCTACGAGCAGTACTTC. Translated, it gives CASSPEVGRTYEQYF.

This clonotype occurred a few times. The chain's CDR3 is CAINRDVSSYNEQFF. The CDR3, as DNA: TGTGCCATCAATCGGGACGTGAGCTCCTACAATGAGCAGTTCTTC. The chain combines TRBV10-3 with TRBJ2-1; TRBD1 or TRBD2 may be the D gene (5 bases each). CDR3 length: 15 amino acids. Trimming took off 7 bases at V and 0 bases at J, with 13 bases between the two ends. Germline V gene data show CDR1 as ENHRY and CDR2 as SYGVKD.

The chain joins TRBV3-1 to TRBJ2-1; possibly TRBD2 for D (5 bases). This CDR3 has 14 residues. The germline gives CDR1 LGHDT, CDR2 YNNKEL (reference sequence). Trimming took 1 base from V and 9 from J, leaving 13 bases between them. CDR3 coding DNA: TGTGCCAGCAGCCAAGGGTTGGGAGTCGGTGAGCAGTTCTTC. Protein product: CASSQGLGVGEQFF.

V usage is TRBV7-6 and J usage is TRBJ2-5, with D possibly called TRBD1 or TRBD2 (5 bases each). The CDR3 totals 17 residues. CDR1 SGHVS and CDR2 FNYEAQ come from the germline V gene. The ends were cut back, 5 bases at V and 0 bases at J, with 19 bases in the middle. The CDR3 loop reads CASSPILGPNYQETQYF. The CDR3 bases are TGTGCCAGCAGCCCTATATTGGGACCCAATTACCAAGAGACCCAGTACTTC.

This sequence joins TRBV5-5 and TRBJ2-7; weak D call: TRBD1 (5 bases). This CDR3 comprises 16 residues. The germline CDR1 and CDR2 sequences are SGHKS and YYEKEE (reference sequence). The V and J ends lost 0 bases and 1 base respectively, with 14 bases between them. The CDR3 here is CASSLAVRARSYEQYF. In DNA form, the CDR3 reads TGTGCCAGCAGCTTGGCCGTCAGGGCCAGATCCTACGAGCAGTACTTC.

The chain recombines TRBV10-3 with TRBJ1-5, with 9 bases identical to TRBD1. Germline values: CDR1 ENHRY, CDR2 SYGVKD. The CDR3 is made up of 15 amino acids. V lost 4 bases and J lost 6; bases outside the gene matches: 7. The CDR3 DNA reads TGTGCCATCAGTGGAGGACAGGGGTTGGGTCAGCCCCAGCATTTT. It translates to CAISGGQGLGQPQHF.

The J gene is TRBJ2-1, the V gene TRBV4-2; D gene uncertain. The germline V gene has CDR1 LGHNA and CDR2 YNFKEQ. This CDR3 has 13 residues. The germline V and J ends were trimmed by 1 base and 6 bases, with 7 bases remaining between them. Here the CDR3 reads CASSQVTFNEQFF. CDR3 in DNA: TGTGCCAGCAGCCAAGTAACCTTCAATGAGCAGTTCTTC.

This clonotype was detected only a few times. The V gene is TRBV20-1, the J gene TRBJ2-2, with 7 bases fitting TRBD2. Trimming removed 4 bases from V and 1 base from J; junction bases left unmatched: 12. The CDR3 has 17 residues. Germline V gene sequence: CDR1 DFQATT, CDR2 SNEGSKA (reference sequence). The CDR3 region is CSATIENSGLNTGELFF. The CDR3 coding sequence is TGCAGTGCTACCATAGAAAATAGCGGGCTGAACACCGGGGAGCTGTTTTTT.

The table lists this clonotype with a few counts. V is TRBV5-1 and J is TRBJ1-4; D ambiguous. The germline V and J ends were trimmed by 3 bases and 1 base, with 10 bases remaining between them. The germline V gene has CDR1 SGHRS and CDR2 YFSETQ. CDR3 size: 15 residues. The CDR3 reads CASSYYAGTNEKLFF. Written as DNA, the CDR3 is TGCGCCAGCAGCTACTATGCCGGAACTAATGAAAAACTGTTTTTT.

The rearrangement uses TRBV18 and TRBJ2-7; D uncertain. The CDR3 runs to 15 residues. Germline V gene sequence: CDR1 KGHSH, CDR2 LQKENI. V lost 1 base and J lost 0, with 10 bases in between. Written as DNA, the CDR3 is TGTGCCAGCTCACCACTCCCTCTGGGCTCCTACGAGCAGTACTTC. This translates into CASSPLPLGSYEQYF.

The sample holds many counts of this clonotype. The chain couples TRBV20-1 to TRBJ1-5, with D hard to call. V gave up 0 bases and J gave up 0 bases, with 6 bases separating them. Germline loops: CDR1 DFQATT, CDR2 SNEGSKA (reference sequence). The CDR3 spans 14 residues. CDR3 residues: CSARDSYSNQPQHF. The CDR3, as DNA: TGCAGTGCTAGAGACAGTTATAGCAATCAGCCCCAGCATTTT.

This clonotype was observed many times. The CDR3 coding sequence is TGTGCCAGCAGTTTGACAGCGCATCCCTACGAGCAGTACTTC. Translating it yields CASSLTAHPYEQYF. V and J are TRBV28 and TRBJ2-7; D possibly corresponds to TRBD1 (5 bases). Germline-derived CDR1 and CDR2 are MDHEN and SYDVKM. Trimming took 3 bases from V and 2 from J, leaving 11 bases between them. CDR3 length: 14 residues.

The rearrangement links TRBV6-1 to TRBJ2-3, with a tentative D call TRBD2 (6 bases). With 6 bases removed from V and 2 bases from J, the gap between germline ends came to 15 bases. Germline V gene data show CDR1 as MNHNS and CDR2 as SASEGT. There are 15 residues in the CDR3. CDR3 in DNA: TGTGCCAGCAGCCCCCGGGGGTTACTCACAGATACGCAGTATTTT. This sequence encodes CASSPRGLLTDTQYF.

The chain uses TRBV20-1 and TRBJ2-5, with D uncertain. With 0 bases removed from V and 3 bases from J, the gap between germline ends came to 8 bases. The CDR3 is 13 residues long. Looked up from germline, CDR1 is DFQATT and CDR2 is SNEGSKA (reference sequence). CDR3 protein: CSARDALEETQYF. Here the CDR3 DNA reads TGCAGTGCTAGAGATGCGCTAGAAGAGACCCAGTACTTC.

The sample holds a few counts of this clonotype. CDR3 residues: CSASPRVAAYYEQYF. CDR3 bases: TGCAGTGCCAGCCCTCGGGTAGCGGCCTATTACGAGCAGTACTTC. V is TRBV20-1 and J is TRBJ2-7; possibly TRBD2 for D (6 bases). Germline values: CDR1 DFQATT, CDR2 SNEGSKA (reference sequence). CDR3 length equals 15 residues. With 6 bases removed from V and 4 bases from J, the gap between germline ends came to 22 bases.

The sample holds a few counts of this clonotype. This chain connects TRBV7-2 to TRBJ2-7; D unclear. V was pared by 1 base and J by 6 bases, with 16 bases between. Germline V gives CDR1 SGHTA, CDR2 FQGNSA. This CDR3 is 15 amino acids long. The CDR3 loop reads CASSLVMLASGEQYF. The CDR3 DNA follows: TGTGCCAGCAGCTTAGTAATGTTAGCATCAGGCGAGCAGTACTTC.

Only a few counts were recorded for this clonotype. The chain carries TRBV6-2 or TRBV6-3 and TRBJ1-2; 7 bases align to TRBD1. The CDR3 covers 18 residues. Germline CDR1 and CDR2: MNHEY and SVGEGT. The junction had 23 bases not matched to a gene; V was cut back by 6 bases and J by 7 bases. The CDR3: CASSPYVAVVARDSGYTF. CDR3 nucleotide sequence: TGTGCCAGCAGCCCTTACGTTGCAGTGGTCGCCCGGGACAGTGGCTACACCTTC.